This T cell receptor beta chain emerged from a study of shared clonotypes between healthy human individuals. Adult Caucasians living in Nashville, Tennessee made up all of the donors. This clone occurred once. Some clones are missing from TCRdb's copy, which holds only in-frame ones; the method was immunoSEQ multiplex PCR. Of approximately 720,000 clones in the sample, approximately 75% were seen once. The germline V gene encodes CDR1 SGHAT and CDR2 FQNNGV. The CDR3 is 12 amino acids. Trimming stripped 5 bases from V and 5 bases from J, with 10 bases between. Sequencing used memory CD4+ T cells sorted from blood. Stated subset: CD45RA-negative fraction. The genes are TRBV11-2 and TRBJ2-7; the D gene is possibly TRBD1 (5 bases). This receptor was obtained from a woman in her twenties or thirties in good health. CDR3 loop: CASSRDRHEQYF. CDR3 sequence (DNA): TGTGCCAGCAGCCGCGACAGACACGAGCAGTACTTC.